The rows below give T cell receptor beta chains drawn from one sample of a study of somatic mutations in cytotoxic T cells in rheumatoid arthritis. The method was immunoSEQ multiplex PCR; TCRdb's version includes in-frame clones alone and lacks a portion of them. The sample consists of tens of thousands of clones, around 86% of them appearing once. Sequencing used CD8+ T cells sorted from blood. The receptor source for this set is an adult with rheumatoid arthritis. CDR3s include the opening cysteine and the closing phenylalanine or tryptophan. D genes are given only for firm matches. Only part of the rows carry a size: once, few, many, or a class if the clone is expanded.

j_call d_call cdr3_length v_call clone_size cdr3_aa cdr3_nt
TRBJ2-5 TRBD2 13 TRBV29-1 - CSVGTSVVETQYF TGCAGCGTTGGGACTAGCGTAGTCGAGACCCAGTACTTC
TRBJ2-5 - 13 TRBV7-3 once CASSLNAVETQYF TGTGCCAGCAGCTTAAACGCGGTGGAGACCCAGTACTTC
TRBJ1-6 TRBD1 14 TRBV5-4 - CASSPGQGSSPLHF TGTGCCAGCAGCCCCGGACAGGGGAGTTCACCCCTCCACTTT
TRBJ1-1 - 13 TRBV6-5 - CASSHRVETEAFF TGTGCCAGCAGCCACAGGGTCGAGACTGAAGCTTTCTTT
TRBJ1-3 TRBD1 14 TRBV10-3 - CAISDEGTGSAGYF TGTGCCATCAGTGATGAAGGGACAGGGTCGGCTGGGTATTTT
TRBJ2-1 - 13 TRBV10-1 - CASSGTDRNEQFF TGCGCCAGCTCCGGGACGGACCGCAATGAGCAGTTCTTC
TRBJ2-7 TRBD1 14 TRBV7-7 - CASSLETGVGEQYF TGTGCCAGCAGCTTAGAGACAGGGGTGGGCGAGCAGTACTTC
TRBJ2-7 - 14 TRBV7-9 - CASSLAVGTYEQYF TGTGCCAGCAGCTTAGCGGTCGGGACATACGAGCAGTACTTC
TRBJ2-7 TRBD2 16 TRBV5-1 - CASSLVGGEGSYEQYF TGCGCCAGCAGCTTGGTCGGGGGGGAAGGCTCCTACGAGCAGTACTTC
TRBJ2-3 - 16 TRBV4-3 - CASSQGRGLSTDTQYF TGCGCCAGCAGCCAAGGCCGTGGGCTTAGCACAGATACGCAGTATTTT
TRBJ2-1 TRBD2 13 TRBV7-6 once CASSLWRENEQFF TGTGCCAGCAGCTTATGGCGGGAGAATGAGCAGTTCTTC
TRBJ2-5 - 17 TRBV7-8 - CASSLDSLGVGKETQYF TGTGCCAGCAGCTTAGACTCTTTAGGTGTGGGCAAGGAGACCCAGTACTTC
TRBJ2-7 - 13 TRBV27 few CASSIGRAYEQYF TGTGCCAGCAGCATTGGGCGGGCCTACGAGCAGTACTTC
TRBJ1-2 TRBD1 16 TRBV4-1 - CASSYEWDTGASGYTF TGCGCCAGCAGCTACGAATGGGACACAGGGGCGAGCGGCTACACCTTC
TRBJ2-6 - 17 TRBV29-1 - CSALGQARVSGANVLTF TGCAGCGCTCTGGGACAAGCGAGGGTTTCTGGGGCCAACGTCCTGACTTTC
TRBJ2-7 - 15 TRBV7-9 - CASSLGLGLSYEQYF TGTGCCAGCAGCTTAGGCTTAGGTCTCTCCTACGAGCAGTACTTC
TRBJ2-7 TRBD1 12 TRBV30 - CACGTGGLEQYF TGTGCCTGCGGGACAGGGGGCCTCGAGCAGTACTTC
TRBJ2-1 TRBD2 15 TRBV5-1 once CASSLAGLPESEQFF TGCGCCAGCAGCCTAGCGGGACTCCCGGAATCGGAGCAGTTCTTC
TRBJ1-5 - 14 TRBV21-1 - CASITNPGNQPQHF TGTGCCAGCATCACAAACCCAGGCAATCAGCCCCAGCATTTT
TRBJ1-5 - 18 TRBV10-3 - CAISESAVFGGSNQPQHF TGTGCCATCAGTGAGTCGGCGGTCTTCGGGGGCAGCAATCAGCCCCAGCATTTT